Below, 27 T cell receptor beta chains from the same sample are listed, as sequenced in a study of T cells after yellow fever vaccination. TCRdb reprocessed the 5' RACE reads via MiXCR and lists one record per CDR3 protein. The table records roughly 500,000 distinct CDR3 sequences, roughly a fifth of them present only once. Sample: PBMCs, taken 15 days after the yellow fever booster vaccination. These receptors were obtained from a man aged 25 to 45 who received the YFV17D yellow fever vaccine.

This clonotype was observed a handful of times. The chain links TRBV3-1 to TRBJ2-7, with D possibly TRBD2 on 6 matching bases. CDR3 length: 14 residues. The germline gives CDR1 LGHDT, CDR2 YNNKEL (reference sequence). Trimming took off 1 base at V and 1 base at J, with 8 bases between the two ends. CDR3 loop: CASSQGRGSYEQYF. The CDR3 coding sequence is TGTGCCAGCAGCCAAGGCCGGGGGTCCTACGAGCAGTACTTC.

The gene calls are TRBV7-9 and TRBJ2-1; the D is unclear. The germline V gene has CDR1 SEHNR and CDR2 FQNEAQ (reference sequence). V shed 1 base and J shed 9 bases, with 10 bases lying between them. The CDR3 contains 13 residues. CDR3 residues: CASSLVEVGEQFF. CDR3 nucleotide sequence: TGTGCCAGCAGCTTAGTGGAAGTGGGTGAGCAGTTCTTC.

V and J are TRBV29-1 and TRBJ2-3; 13 bases align to TRBD2. Germline CDR1 is SQVTM and CDR2 is ANQGSEA. V dropped 4 bases and J dropped 3; count of bases not matched to a gene: 7. CDR3 length equals 16 residues. This CDR3 is CSVVSPLAGGTDTQYF. The CDR3 nucleotides read TGCAGCGTTGTGTCTCCACTAGCGGGAGGGACAGATACGCAGTATTTT.

The rearrangement joins TRBV9 to TRBJ2-5, with TRBD1 as a possible D gene (6 bases). The CDR3 extends over 14 amino acids. Germline V lookup: CDR1 SGDLS, CDR2 YYNGEE. The germline V and J ends were trimmed by 1 base and 4 bases, with 11 bases remaining between them. In DNA, the CDR3 is TGTGCCAGCAGCGTATCAGGGGCAGGAGAGACCCAGTACTTC. Amino acids: CASSVSGAGETQYF.

This clonotype was found a few times. The chain employs TRBV4-3 and TRBJ1-4, with TRBD1 matching over 10 bases. Germline CDR1 and CDR2: LGHNA and YSLEER. The CDR3 spans 15 residues. Germline trimming cut 4 bases from V and 5 bases from J; bases unmatched to any gene: 4. The CDR3 nucleotides are TGCGCCAGCAGCCGGACGGGACAGGGGAATGAAAAACTGTTTTTT. This gives the protein CASSRTGQGNEKLFF.

The chain couples TRBV5-1 to TRBJ2-2; perhaps TRBD1 as D (5 bases). This CDR3 is built from 15 residues. CDR1 is SGHRS, CDR2 YFSETQ, per germline. The V and J ends lost 1 base and 1 base respectively, with 8 bases between them. CDR3 protein: CASSLLGENTGELFF. The CDR3 nucleotides are TGCGCCAGCAGCTTGTTAGGGGAGAACACCGGGGAGCTGTTTTTT.

This clonotype was seen only a few times. The chain links TRBV7-8 to TRBJ2-5; 8 bases are shared with TRBD2. Losses at the gene ends were 1 base for V and 7 bases for J; bases not matched to a gene: 8. Germline V gene data show CDR1 as SGHVS and CDR2 as FQNEAQ. The CDR3 extends over 15 amino acids. CDR3: CASSLVQREIGTQYF. The DNA for the CDR3 is TGTGCCAGCAGCTTAGTCCAGCGGGAGATAGGGACCCAGTACTTC.

This clonotype was seen repeatedly, ten times or more. The V gene is TRBV27, the J gene TRBJ1-1; tentative D call: TRBD1 (6 bases). There are 14 residues in the CDR3. V lost 3 bases, J lost 6 bases, and 14 bases lay in between. Germline V gene data show CDR1 as MNHEY and CDR2 as SMNVEV (reference sequence). CDR3 sequence: CASSFRTGAAEAFF. CDR3 in DNA: TGTGCCAGCAGTTTCCGTACGGGGGCGGCTGAAGCTTTCTTT.

This chain links TRBV15 with TRBJ2-3; 7 nucleotides agree with TRBD1. The germline V gene has CDR1 LNHNV and CDR2 YYDKDF (reference sequence). The CDR3 sequence is 13 residues long. The V and J ends lost 1 base and 10 bases, in that order; junction bases with no gene match: 5. In nucleotides, the CDR3 is TGTGCCACCAGCAGAGGACAGGGAAGCCCGCAGTATTTT. It is translated as CATSRGQGSPQYF.

This clonotype appeared a few times. The chain carries TRBV7-8 and TRBJ2-3; D uncertain. V gave up 2 bases and J gave up 6 bases, with 12 bases separating them. The CDR3 length is 14 residues. The germline CDR1 and CDR2 sequences are SGHVS and FQNEAQ. The CDR3 loop reads CASSLRSLADTQYF. The DNA for the CDR3 is TGTGCCAGCAGCTTACGCTCTTTAGCCGATACGCAGTATTTT.

This clonotype appeared a few times. The chain carries TRBV7-2 and TRBJ2-1, with 13 bases fitting TRBD2. V was pared by 11 bases and J by 8 bases, with 6 bases of the junction left unmatched. Germline CDR1 SGHTA, CDR2 FQGNSA. The CDR3 is made up of 13 amino acids. CDR3 in DNA: TGTGCCGGCGCGACTAGCGGGAGGTATGAGCAGTTCTTC. Translation: CAGATSGRYEQFF.

This clonotype was detected only a few times. The chain couples TRBV12-3 or TRBV12-4 to TRBJ2-5, with D tentatively TRBD1 or TRBD2 (5 bases each). This CDR3 is built from 13 residues. V was trimmed by 8 bases and J by 2 bases, leaving 12 bases between them. CDR3 DNA: TGTGCCAGCCTGCTCGGGGCGCAAGAGACCCAGTACTTC. Its translation: CASLLGAQETQYF.

This clonotype was seen repeatedly, ten times or more. The rearrangement links TRBV7-2 to TRBJ2-5, with 9 bases matching TRBD1. Germline values: CDR1 SGHTA, CDR2 FQGNSA. The V segment lost 5 bases and the J segment 4 bases; nucleotides outside the gene matches: 5. The CDR3 spans 14 residues. The CDR3 region is CASSRQGGPETQYF. The DNA of the CDR3 is TGTGCCAGCAGCCGACAGGGGGGCCCAGAGACCCAGTACTTC.

This chain joins TRBV6-1 and TRBJ2-4; TRBD2 agrees at 13 bases. With 6 bases clipped from V and 6 bases from J, the junction kept 11 bases outside the gene matches. The CDR3 has 17 residues. Germline CDR1 reads MNHNS; CDR2 reads SASEGT. CDR3 amino acids: CASRTLGGTSGTNIQYF. The DNA of the CDR3 is TGTGCCAGCAGAACCCTCGGGGGGACTAGCGGGACAAACATTCAGTACTTC.

V gene TRBV11-2 combines with J gene TRBJ2-3; 8 bases match TRBD2. CDR1 is SGHAT and CDR2 is FQNNGV in the germline V gene. With 4 bases clipped from V and 3 bases from J, the junction kept 6 bases outside the gene matches. CDR3 length equals 15 residues. The CDR3 coding sequence is TGTGCCAGCAGCTCAGCGGGAGCTATAACAGATACGCAGTATTTT. Protein: CASSSAGAITDTQYF. The complete variable domain, with remaining parts taken from reference TRBV11-2 and TRBJ2-3, reads EAGVAQSPRYKIIEKRQSVAFWCNPISGHATLYWYQQILGQGPKLLIQFQNNGVVDDSQLPKDRFSAERLKGVDSTLKIQPAKLEDSAVYLCASSSAGAITDTQYFGPGTRLTVL.

This clonotype has more than one count but fewer than ten. Here the CDR3 reads CASSIGGTGRTDTQYF. CDR3 in DNA: TGTGCCAGTAGTATCGGAGGGACAGGCCGCACAGATACGCAGTATTTT. This chain links TRBV19 with TRBJ2-3; 8 nucleotides align to TRBD1. V was pared by 3 bases and J by 1 base, with 6 bases of the junction left unmatched. CDR1 and CDR2 (germline): LNHDA, SQIVND (reference sequence). The CDR3 runs to 16 residues.

The V and J genes are TRBV5-1 and TRBJ1-1; 7 bases are shared with TRBD1. This CDR3 comprises 15 residues. V lost 7 bases to trimming and J lost 4 bases; unmatched junction nucleotides: 13. Germline CDR1 SGHRS, CDR2 YFSETQ. The CDR3 bases are TGCGCCAGCGTTGGGACAGTGGGTAACCCCACTGAAGCTTTCTTT. Amino acid sequence: CASVGTVGNPTEAFF.

The rearrangement joins TRBV7-2 to TRBJ1-1, with 8 bases lining up with TRBD1. CDR3 size: 15 residues. The trim removed 1 base at V and 4 bases at J, leaving 5 bases unmatched. In germline, CDR1 is SGHTA, CDR2 FQGNSA. The CDR3 protein is CASSLGRGLGTEAFF. In DNA, the CDR3 is TGTGCCAGCAGCTTAGGCAGGGGGCTCGGCACTGAAGCTTTCTTT. The variable domain in full, completed from reference TRBV7-2 and TRBJ1-1, reads GAGVSQSPSNKVTEKGKDVELRCDPISGHTALYWYRQSLGQGLEFLIYFQGNSAPDKSGLPSDRFSAERTGGSVSTLTIQRTQQEDSAVYLCASSLGRGLGTEAFFGQGTRLTVV.

This clonotype has only a few counts. The rearrangement joins TRBV7-2 to TRBJ2-1; the D gene is possibly TRBD2 (8 bases). V lost 5 bases, J lost 8 bases, and 22 bases lay in between. Germline lookup yields CDR1 SGHTA and CDR2 FQGNSA. This CDR3 is 16 amino acids long. CDR3 nucleotides: TGTGCCAGCAGCATTAAACCGGGACTAGACAGGGATGAGCAGTTCTTC. It translates to CASSIKPGLDRDEQFF.

This chain links TRBV4-3 with TRBJ2-2; the D call may be TRBD1 or TRBD2 (5 bases each). Trimming pared 3 bases from V and 6 bases from J, leaving 17 bases between. The germline CDR1 and CDR2 sequences are LGHNA and YSLEER. The CDR3 runs 16 residues. Here the CDR3 reads CASSQGVAPEAGELFF. The CDR3 DNA reads TGCGCCAGCAGCCAGGGGGTTGCGCCAGAGGCCGGGGAGCTGTTTTTT.

The CDR3 sequence is CASSMSRGPNTGELFF. The CDR3, as DNA: TGCGCCAGCAGCATGAGCAGGGGGCCGAACACCGGGGAGCTGTTTTTT. V and J are TRBV5-1 and TRBJ2-2; 8 nucleotides line up with TRBD1. The CDR3 is 16 amino acids. The V gene's germline CDR1 is SGHRS and CDR2 YFSETQ. V was clipped by 4 bases and J by 0 bases; unmatched bases: 5.

V is TRBV6-2 or TRBV6-3 and J is TRBJ2-1, with 8 nucleotides matching TRBD2. The junction had 11 bases not matched to a gene; V was cut back by 0 bases and J by 10 bases. CDR1 and CDR2 (germline): MNHEY, SVGEGT. The CDR3 runs to 16 residues. Here the CDR3 DNA reads TGTGCCAGCAGTTACTCGGGGGGACTAGAGAGGCTCGAGCAGTTCTTC. This encodes CASSYSGGLERLEQFF.

J is TRBJ2-3 and V is TRBV24-1; no clear D. CDR3 length equals 13 residues. Germline V gene lookup returns CDR1 KGHDR and CDR2 SFDVKD. Trimming removed 9 bases at V and 2 bases at J, with 11 bases between. CDR3 residues: CATATSATDTQYF. In DNA, the CDR3 is TGTGCCACCGCGACATCGGCCACAGATACGCAGTATTTT.

In its sample, this clonotype was seen once. The V and J genes are TRBV7-2 and TRBJ2-7; D gene ambiguous. Germline V gives CDR1 SGHTA, CDR2 FQGNSA. CDR3 length: 12 residues. Deletions cut 0 bases from V and 5 bases from J, with 5 bases between. In DNA, the CDR3 is TGTGCCAGCAGCTTAGCGCATAACGAGCAGTACTTC. This encodes CASSLAHNEQYF.

V and J are TRBV20-1 and TRBJ2-2; tentatively, D is TRBD1 (5 bases). V was trimmed by 3 bases and J by 0 bases, leaving 11 bases between them. CDR3 length: 15 residues. Germline V gene lookup returns CDR1 DFQATT and CDR2 SNEGSKA (reference sequence). DNA for the CDR3: TGCAGTGCTAGCTATACAGGCGCGAACACCGGGGAGCTGTTTTTT. Translated, it gives CSASYTGANTGELFF.

This rearrangement joins TRBV10-1 to TRBJ2-1, with D perhaps being TRBD1 or TRBD2 (5 bases each). V was trimmed by 4 bases and J by 10 bases, leaving 20 bases between them. The CDR3 loop spans 15 amino acids. Germline V gives CDR1 WNHNN, CDR2 SYGVQD (reference sequence). CDR3 coding DNA: TGCGCCAGCAGTGGGACCCGGGACGAACTAGGGGAGCAGTTCTTC. Protein sequence: CASSGTRDELGEQFF.

The J gene is TRBJ2-3, the V gene TRBV7-2; 7 bases are shared with TRBD1. The trim removed 4 bases at V and 3 bases at J, leaving 7 bases unmatched. This CDR3 comprises 15 residues. CDR1 is SGHTA and CDR2 is FQGNSA in the germline V gene. CDR3 sequence: CASSSTGTETDTQYF. The CDR3 coding sequence is TGTGCCAGCAGCTCCACCGGGACAGAGACAGATACGCAGTATTTT.